The subject of this entry is one T cell receptor beta chain. Its antigen is still unknown. This specimen comes from a study of OX40 agonist ivuxolimab in advanced cancers. Study-level points and caveats: At doses 0.1 to 3.0 mg/kg, CD4+ and CD8+ clones expanded.

Trimming took 4 bases from V and 7 from J, leaving 16 bases between them. This CDR3 has 14 amino acids. The germline CDR1 and CDR2 sequences are SGHTA and FQGTGA. Profiled with immunoSEQ multiplex PCR; TCRdb holds only in-frame clones, not every one. The sample has about 66,000 clones; 80% to 85% are singletons. This chain links TRBV7-3 with TRBJ2-5; D unclear. This TCR came from an adult with an advanced solid tumor such as melanoma, head and neck, liver or kidney cancer. The sequences come from CD4+ or CD8+ T cells sorted from blood, collected in a trial of the OX40 agonist ivuxolimab. The CDR3 loop is CASSSSNSLGTQYF. The CDR3 bases are TGTGCCAGCAGCTCCTCAAACTCCCTTGGGACCCAGTACTTC.